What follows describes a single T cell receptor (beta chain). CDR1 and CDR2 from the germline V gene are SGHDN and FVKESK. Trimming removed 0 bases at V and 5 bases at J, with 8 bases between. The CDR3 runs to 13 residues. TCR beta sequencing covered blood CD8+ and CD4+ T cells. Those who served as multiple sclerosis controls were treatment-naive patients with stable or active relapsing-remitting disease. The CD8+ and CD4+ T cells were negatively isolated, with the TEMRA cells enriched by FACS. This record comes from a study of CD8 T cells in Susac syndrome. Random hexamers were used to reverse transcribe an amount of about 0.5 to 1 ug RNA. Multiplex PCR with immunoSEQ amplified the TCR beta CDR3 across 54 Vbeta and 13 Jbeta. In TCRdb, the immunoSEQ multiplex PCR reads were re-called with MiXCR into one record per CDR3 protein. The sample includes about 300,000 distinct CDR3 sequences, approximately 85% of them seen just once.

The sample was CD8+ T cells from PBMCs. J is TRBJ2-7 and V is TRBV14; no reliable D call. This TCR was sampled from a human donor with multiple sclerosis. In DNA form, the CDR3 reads TGTGCCAGCAGCCAAGATTATGGGGACGAGCAGTACTTC. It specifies CASSQDYGDEQYF. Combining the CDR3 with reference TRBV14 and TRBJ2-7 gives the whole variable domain EAGVTQFPSHSVIEKGQTVTLRCDPISGHDNLYWYRRVMGKEIKFLLHFVKESKQDESGMPNNRFLAERTGGTYSTLKVQPAELEDSGVYFCASSQDYGDEQYFGPGTRLTVT.